This TCR beta chain was sequenced for a study of T-cell memory formation after mild COVID-19. TCR alpha and TCR beta cDNA libraries with sample barcodes and UMIs came from 5'RACE using constant-segment primers. TCRdb redid the calling of the 5' RACE reads with MiXCR, one entry per CDR3 protein. The sample records approximately 350,000 distinct CDR3 sequences, 25% to 30% being singletons. The CDR3 length is 15 residues. Germline V gene data show CDR1 as SGHRS and CDR2 as YFSETQ. With 4 bases clipped from V and 4 bases from J, the junction kept 7 bases outside the gene matches. Study results and limitations: Later expanders leaned CD4+, whereas day 15 to 85 contracting clones were balanced CD4/CD8. Among contracting clones, CD4+ were mainly CM/EM and CD8+ enriched in EMRA. The pre-infection memory compartment contained some responding clones, suggesting cross-reactive memory joined.

This clonotype showed up just a few times. The antigen is undetermined. The sequence derives from an adult woman who had mild COVID-19 (a few samples of this study predate the infection). Cell type and time point are not known. J is TRBJ2-7 and V is TRBV5-1; 11 bases map to TRBD1. Sequencing was done on a sample of PBMCs or a T cell subset sorted from them (not recorded which). CDR3 sequence (DNA): TGCGCCAGCAGCCAGGGACAGGGGGTCGCTTACGAGCAGTACTTC. It yields the protein CASSQGQGVAYEQYF.